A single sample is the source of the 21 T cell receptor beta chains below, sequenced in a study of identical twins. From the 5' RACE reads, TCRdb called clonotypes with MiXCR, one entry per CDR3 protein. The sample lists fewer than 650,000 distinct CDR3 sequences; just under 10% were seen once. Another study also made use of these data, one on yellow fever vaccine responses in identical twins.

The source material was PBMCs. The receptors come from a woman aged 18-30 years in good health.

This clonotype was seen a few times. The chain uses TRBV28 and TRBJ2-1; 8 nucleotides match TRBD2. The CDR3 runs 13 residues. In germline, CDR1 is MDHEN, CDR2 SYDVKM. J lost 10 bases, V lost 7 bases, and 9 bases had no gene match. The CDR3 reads CASTSGGLWEQFF. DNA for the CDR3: TGTGCCAGCACCAGCGGGGGACTCTGGGAGCAGTTCTTC.

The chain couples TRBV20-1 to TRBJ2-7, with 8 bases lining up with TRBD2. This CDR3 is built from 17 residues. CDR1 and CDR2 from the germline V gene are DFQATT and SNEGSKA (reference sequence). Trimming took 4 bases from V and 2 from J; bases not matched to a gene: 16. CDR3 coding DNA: TGCAGTGCTATTGCCCCCAGCCGCGGGGGGACCACCTACGAGCAGTACTTC. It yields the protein CSAIAPSRGGTTYEQYF.

The CDR3 region is CASSPTLPDLGYEQYF. As DNA, the CDR3 is TGTGCCAGCAGTCCAACCCTACCGGACCTAGGGTACGAGCAGTACTTC. This sequence joins TRBV27 and TRBJ2-7; D is uncertain. The V gene lost 5 bases and the J gene lost 4 bases, with 21 bases spanning the gap. In germline, CDR1 is MNHEY, CDR2 SMNVEV (reference sequence). This CDR3 region has 16 residues.

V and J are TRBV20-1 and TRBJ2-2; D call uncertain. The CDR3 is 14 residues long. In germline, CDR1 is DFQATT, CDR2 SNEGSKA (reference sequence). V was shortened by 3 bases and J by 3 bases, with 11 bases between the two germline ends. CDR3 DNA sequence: TGCAGTGCTAGGGACCGGAAGTACACCGGGGAGCTGTTTTTT. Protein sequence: CSARDRKYTGELFF.

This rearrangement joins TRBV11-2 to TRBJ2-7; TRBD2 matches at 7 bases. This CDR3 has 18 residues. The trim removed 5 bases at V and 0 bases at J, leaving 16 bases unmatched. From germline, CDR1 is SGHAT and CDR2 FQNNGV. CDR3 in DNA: TGTGCCAGCAGCCCAGCAAACCTCTTTCAGCGGGACTCCTACGAGCAGTACTTC. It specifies CASSPANLFQRDSYEQYF. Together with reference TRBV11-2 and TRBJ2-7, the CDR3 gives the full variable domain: EAGVAQSPRYKIIEKRQSVAFWCNPISGHATLYWYQQILGQGPKLLIQFQNNGVVDDSQLPKDRFSAERLKGVDSTLKIQPAKLEDSAVYLCASSPANLFQRDSYEQYFGPGTRLTVT.

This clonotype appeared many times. DNA for the CDR3: TGTGCCAGCAGCCTCGGACAGGGTGGGCGAGATGAGCAGTTCTTC. It yields the protein CASSLGQGGRDEQFF. This chain links TRBV7-9 with TRBJ2-1; 8 bases are shared with TRBD1. The CDR3 is 15 residues long. Germline assignment: CDR1 SEHNR and CDR2 FQNEAQ (reference sequence). J lost 8 bases, V lost 5 bases, and 11 bases had no gene match.

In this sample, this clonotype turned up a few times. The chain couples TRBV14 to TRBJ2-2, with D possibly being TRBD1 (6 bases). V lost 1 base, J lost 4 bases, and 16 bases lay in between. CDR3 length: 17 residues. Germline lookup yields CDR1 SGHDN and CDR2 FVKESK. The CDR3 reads CASSQAKTDRLTGELFF. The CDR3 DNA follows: TGTGCCAGCAGCCAAGCCAAGACGGACAGACTCACCGGGGAGCTGTTTTTT.

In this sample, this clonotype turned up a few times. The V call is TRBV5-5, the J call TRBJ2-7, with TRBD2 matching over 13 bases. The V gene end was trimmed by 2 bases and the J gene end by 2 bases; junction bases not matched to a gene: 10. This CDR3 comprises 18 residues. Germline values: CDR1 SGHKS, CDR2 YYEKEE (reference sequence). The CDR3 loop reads CASSLLPGTSGVTYEQYF. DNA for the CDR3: TGTGCCAGCAGCTTATTGCCCGGGACTAGCGGGGTTACCTACGAGCAGTACTTC.

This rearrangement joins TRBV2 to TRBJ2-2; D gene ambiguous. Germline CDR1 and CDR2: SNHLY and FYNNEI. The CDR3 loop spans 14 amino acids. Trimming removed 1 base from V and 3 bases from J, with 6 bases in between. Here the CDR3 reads CASSEGAYTGELFF. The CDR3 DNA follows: TGTGCCAGCAGTGAAGGGGCCTACACCGGGGAGCTGTTTTTT.

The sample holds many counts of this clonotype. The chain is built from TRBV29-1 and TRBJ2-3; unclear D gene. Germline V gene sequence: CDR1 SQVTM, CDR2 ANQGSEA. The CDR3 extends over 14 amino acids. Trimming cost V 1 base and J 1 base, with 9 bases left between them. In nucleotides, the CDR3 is TGCAGCGTTGAAGCTGGTGCAGGCACAGATACGCAGTATTTT. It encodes CSVEAGAGTDTQYF.

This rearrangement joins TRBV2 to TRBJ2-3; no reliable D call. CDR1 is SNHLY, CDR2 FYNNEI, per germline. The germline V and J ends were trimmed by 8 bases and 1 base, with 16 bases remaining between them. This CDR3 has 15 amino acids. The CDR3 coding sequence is TGTGCCAGCTGGACGGGTCTTACGGGCACAGATACGCAGTATTTT. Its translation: CASWTGLTGTDTQYF.

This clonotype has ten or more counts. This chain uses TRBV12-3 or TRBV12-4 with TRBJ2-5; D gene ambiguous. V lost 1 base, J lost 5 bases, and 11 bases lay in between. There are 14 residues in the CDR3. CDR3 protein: CASSLGTNLETQYF. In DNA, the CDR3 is TGTGCCAGCAGTTTAGGTACTAACCTGGAGACCCAGTACTTC.

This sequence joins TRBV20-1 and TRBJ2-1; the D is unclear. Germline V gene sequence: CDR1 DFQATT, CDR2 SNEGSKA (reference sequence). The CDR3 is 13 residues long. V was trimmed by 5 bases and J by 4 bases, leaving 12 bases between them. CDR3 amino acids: CSARSTGYNEQFF. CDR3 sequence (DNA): TGCAGTGCTCGCTCAACTGGATACAATGAGCAGTTCTTC.

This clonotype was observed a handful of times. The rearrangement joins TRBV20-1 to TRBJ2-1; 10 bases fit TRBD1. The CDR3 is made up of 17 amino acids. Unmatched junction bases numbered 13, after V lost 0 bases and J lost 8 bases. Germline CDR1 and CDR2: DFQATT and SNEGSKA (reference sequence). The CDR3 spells CSARELAGTGVWDEQFF. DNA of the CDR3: TGCAGTGCTAGAGAGCTGGCCGGGACAGGGGTATGGGATGAGCAGTTCTTC.

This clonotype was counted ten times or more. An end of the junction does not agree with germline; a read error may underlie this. CDR3 loop: CASSVSRESSYEQYF. The CDR3 DNA sequence: TGTGCTAGCAGCGTAAGTAGAGAAAGCTCCTACGAGCAGTACTTC. This chain joins TRBV7-7 and TRBJ2-7, with D hard to call. In germline, CDR1 is SSHAT, CDR2 FNYEAQ (reference sequence). The CDR3 has 15 amino acids.

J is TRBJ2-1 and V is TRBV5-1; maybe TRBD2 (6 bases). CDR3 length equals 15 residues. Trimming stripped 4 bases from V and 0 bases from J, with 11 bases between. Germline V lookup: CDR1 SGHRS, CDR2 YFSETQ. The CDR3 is CASSPKLASYNEQFF. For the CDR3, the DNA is TGCGCCAGCAGCCCCAAACTAGCCTCCTACAATGAGCAGTTCTTC.

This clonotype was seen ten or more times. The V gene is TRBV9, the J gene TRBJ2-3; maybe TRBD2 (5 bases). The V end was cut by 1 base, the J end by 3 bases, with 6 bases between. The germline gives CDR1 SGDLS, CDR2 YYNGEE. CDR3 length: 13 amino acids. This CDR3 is CASSVTGTDTQYF. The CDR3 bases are TGTGCCAGCAGCGTAACGGGGACAGATACGCAGTATTTT.

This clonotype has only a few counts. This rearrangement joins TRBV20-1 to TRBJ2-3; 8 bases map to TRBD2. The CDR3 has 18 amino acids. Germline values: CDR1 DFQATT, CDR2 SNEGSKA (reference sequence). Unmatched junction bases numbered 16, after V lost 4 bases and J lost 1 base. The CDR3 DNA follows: TGCAGTGCTAAAATCATGGCGGGGGGCCCCCCGGGCACAGATACGCAGTATTTT. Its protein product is CSAKIMAGGPPGTDTQYF.

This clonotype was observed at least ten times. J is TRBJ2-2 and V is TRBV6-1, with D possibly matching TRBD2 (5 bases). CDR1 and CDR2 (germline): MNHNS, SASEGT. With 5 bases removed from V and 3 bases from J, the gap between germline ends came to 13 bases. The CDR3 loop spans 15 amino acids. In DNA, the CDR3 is TGTGCCAGCAGTAGCAAGCGGCTCTACACCGGGGAGCTGTTTTTT. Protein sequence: CASSSKRLYTGELFF.

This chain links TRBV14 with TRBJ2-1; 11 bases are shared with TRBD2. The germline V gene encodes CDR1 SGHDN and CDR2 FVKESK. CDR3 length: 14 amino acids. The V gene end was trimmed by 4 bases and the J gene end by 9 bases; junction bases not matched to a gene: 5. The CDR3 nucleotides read TGTGCCAGCAGCCCACTAGCGGGAGAGGGTGAGCAGTTCTTC. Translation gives CASSPLAGEGEQFF.

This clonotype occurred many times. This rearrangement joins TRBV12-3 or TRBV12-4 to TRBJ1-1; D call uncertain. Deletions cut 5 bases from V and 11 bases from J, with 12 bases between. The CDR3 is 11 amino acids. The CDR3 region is CASSLRHGAFF. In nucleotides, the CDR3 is TGTGCCAGCAGTCTACGGCATGGGGCTTTCTTT.